This passage covers 32 T cell receptor beta chains from one sample sequenced in a study of blood T cells in healthy people across ages. Together with a sample-barcoded 5' primer, a J-beta primer mix was included in a second PCR lasting about 7 to 11 cycles. A single record per CDR3 protein comes from TCRdb applying MiXCR to the 5' RACE reads. The sample shows roughly 800,000 distinct CDR3 sequences, 58% of them seen only once. The specimen was blood. The receptors were sampled from a man under 40 in good health.

The chain is built from TRBV12-3 or TRBV12-4 and TRBJ2-4; TRBD1 agrees at 7 bases. Trimming took 3 bases from V and 0 from J; bases not matched to a gene: 11. The CDR3 has 18 residues. The CDR3 bases are TGTGCCAGCAGTTTGGTGATCCCGGGACAGTTAGCCAAAAACATTCAGTACTTC. It yields the protein CASSLVIPGQLAKNIQYF.

The gene calls are TRBV6-5 and TRBJ1-6, with 8 nucleotides matching TRBD1. The CDR3 loop spans 14 amino acids. Germline CDR1 MNHEY, CDR2 SVGAGI. V lost 5 bases and J lost 7; bases outside the gene matches: 4. The CDR3 loop reads CASSRQGINSPLHF. The CDR3 bases are TGTGCCAGCAGTCGACAGGGGATCAATTCACCCCTCCACTTT.

The genes are TRBV4-3 and TRBJ2-1, with D perhaps being TRBD1 or TRBD2 (5 bases each). The CDR3 sequence is 14 residues long. V gave up 0 bases and J gave up 9 bases, with 12 bases separating them. Per germline, CDR1 LGHNA and CDR2 YSLEER. The CDR3 region has the DNA TGCGCCAGCAGCCAAGACACGGGACCCGGTGAGCAGTTCTTC. Its translation is CASSQDTGPGEQFF.

This clonotype has just a few counts. The gene calls are TRBV20-1 and TRBJ2-1; 9 bases line up with TRBD2. This CDR3 region has 17 residues. The germline gives CDR1 DFQATT, CDR2 SNEGSKA (reference sequence). Trimming removed 3 bases from V and 8 bases from J; junction bases left unmatched: 17. Here the CDR3 DNA reads TGCAGTGCTAGGTCTAACCTAGCGGGACGCGGGTACTATGAGCAGTTCTTC. Its protein is CSARSNLAGRGYYEQFF.

This clonotype turned up a few times. The V gene is TRBV29-1, the J gene TRBJ1-2, with D perhaps TRBD1 (6 bases). Germline V gene lookup returns CDR1 SQVTM and CDR2 ANQGSEA. Trimming pared 1 base from V and 5 bases from J, leaving 17 bases between. The CDR3 has 15 amino acids. CDR3 residues: CSVEGLVQRGYGYTF. In DNA, the CDR3 is TGCAGCGTTGAAGGCCTAGTTCAAAGGGGGTATGGCTACACCTTC.

This sequence joins TRBV4-2 and TRBJ2-4; D assignment may be TRBD1 or TRBD2 (5 bases each). The CDR3 is made up of 13 amino acids. The V and J ends lost 3 bases and 13 bases respectively, with 16 bases between them. CDR1 LGHNA and CDR2 YNFKEQ come from the germline V gene. CDR3 nucleotide sequence: TGTGCCAGCAGCCACGGGGCCCAGAGAGAGCAGTACTTC. Translation: CASSHGAQREQYF.

V usage is TRBV7-9 and J usage is TRBJ2-1; 9 positions agree with TRBD2. The V gene end was trimmed by 4 bases and the J gene end by 8 bases; junction bases not matched to a gene: 9. This CDR3 has 15 residues. Germline V gene data show CDR1 as SEHNR and CDR2 as FQNEAQ (reference sequence). CDR3 coding DNA: TGTGCCAGCAGCTCCACTAGCGGGCAAATCTATGAGCAGTTCTTC. Residues: CASSSTSGQIYEQFF.

This clonotype was detected only a few times. V and J are TRBV10-1 and TRBJ2-7; 7 nucleotides line up with TRBD1. Germline V gives CDR1 WNHNN, CDR2 SYGVQD (reference sequence). The length of the CDR3 is 15 residues. The ends lost 5 bases at V and 2 bases at J; junction bases unmatched: 9. The CDR3 here is CASSPIDRAPYEQYF. The CDR3 DNA reads TGCGCCAGCAGTCCCATCGACAGGGCTCCCTACGAGCAGTACTTC.

This clonotype has only a few counts. J is TRBJ2-5 and V is TRBV30; possibly TRBD1 for D (6 bases). Between the trimmed V and J ends, which lost 1 base and 0 bases, there was a span of 6 bases. The CDR3 is 13 amino acids. In germline, CDR1 is GTSNPN, CDR2 SVGIG (reference sequence). The CDR3 region is CAWSGDNQETQYF. As DNA, the CDR3 is TGTGCCTGGAGTGGGGACAACCAAGAGACCCAGTACTTC.

The V gene is TRBV2, the J gene TRBJ1-2, with D perhaps matching TRBD1 (6 bases). V lost 7 bases, J lost 8 bases, and 8 bases lay in between. The CDR3 runs to 10 residues. Germline CDR1 reads SNHLY; CDR2 reads FYNNEI. In DNA, the CDR3 is TGTGCCAGCAAGGGGGGAGGCTACACCTTC. As protein: CASKGGGYTF.

This clonotype was observed a few times. The CDR3 region is CAWSEGSQETQYF. The CDR3 DNA is TGTGCCTGGAGTGAAGGGAGTCAAGAGACCCAGTACTTC. This chain connects TRBV30 to TRBJ2-5; a possible D gene is TRBD2 (5 bases). The CDR3 is 13 residues long. Germline assignment: CDR1 GTSNPN and CDR2 SVGIG (reference sequence). V lost 1 base, J lost 2 bases, and 8 bases lay in between. Looking up the rest from reference TRBV30 and TRBJ2-5 gives the full variable domain: SQTIHQWPATLVQPVGSPLSLECTVEGTSNPNLYWYRQAAGRGLQLLFYSVGIGQISSEVPQNLSASRPQDRQFILSSKKLLLSDSGFYLCAWSEGSQETQYFGPGTRLLVL.

V is TRBV20-1 and J is TRBJ2-1; 7 nucleotides align to TRBD2. CDR3 length: 13 residues. Trimming cost V 0 bases and J 14 bases; bases outside gene matches: 10. The germline CDR1 and CDR2 sequences are DFQATT and SNEGSKA (reference sequence). CDR3 bases: TGCAGTGCTAGAGATAATGTGGGAGGGCATGAGTTCTTC. This sequence encodes CSARDNVGGHEFF.

J is TRBJ1-1 and V is TRBV15, with D uncertain. The CDR3 has 17 amino acids. Germline V lookup: CDR1 LNHNV, CDR2 YYDKDF (reference sequence). With 0 bases removed from V and 4 bases from J, the gap between germline ends came to 18 bases. This chain's CDR3 is CATSRDRTARLGTEAFF. DNA of the CDR3: TGTGCCACCAGCAGAGATCGGACCGCGCGATTGGGCACTGAAGCTTTCTTT.

On this clonotype itself: The junction departs from the called germline gene at one end, perhaps through a read error. V and J are TRBV20-1 and TRBJ1-5; a possible D gene is TRBD1 (5 bases). CDR1 and CDR2 (germline): DFQATT, SNEGSKA (reference sequence). This CDR3 region has 15 residues. The chain's CDR3 is CSARVPRDGGQPQHF. As DNA, the CDR3 is TGTAGTGCTAGAGTCCCCCGGGACGGGGGTCAGCCCCAGCATTTT.

The J gene is TRBJ2-3, the V gene TRBV30, with TRBD1 identical over 9 bases. The CDR3 loop spans 14 amino acids. V lost 5 bases, J lost 2 bases, and 5 bases stayed unmatched. Germline CDR1 and CDR2: GTSNPN and SVGIG (reference sequence). DNA for the CDR3: TGTGCCTGGGCGACAGGGGGATACACAGATACGCAGTATTTT. This sequence encodes CAWATGGYTDTQYF.

CDR3 in DNA: TGTGCCAGCACAGGAAAATACGAGCAGTACTTC. The encoded protein is CASTGKYEQYF. This chain connects TRBV25-1 to TRBJ2-7; no clear D. The CDR3 totals 11 residues. Germline V gene sequence: CDR1 MGHDK, CDR2 SYGVNS. The germline V and J ends were trimmed by 7 bases and 4 bases, with 8 bases remaining between them.

V and J are TRBV4-3 and TRBJ2-7, with TRBD1 matching 8 bases. The ends lost 0 bases at V and 6 bases at J; junction bases unmatched: 7. Looked up from germline, CDR1 is LGHNA and CDR2 is YSLEER. This CDR3 contains 15 residues. For the CDR3, the DNA is TGCGCCAGCAGCCAAGATTGGCAGGGGGCCTGCGAGCAGTACTTC. It codes for CASSQDWQGACEQYF.

This chain joins TRBV29-1 and TRBJ2-1; D is unclear. Trimming left V 5 bases short and J 0 bases short, with 14 bases between. This CDR3 comprises 15 residues. Germline CDR1 reads SQVTM; CDR2 reads ANQGSEA. CDR3 DNA: TGCAGCGTTCCTCCCAAATCCAGCTCCTACAATGAGCAGTTCTTC. Its protein is CSVPPKSSSYNEQFF.

The chain employs TRBV4-3 and TRBJ2-5, with TRBD2 matching 10 bases. J lost 5 bases, V lost 0 bases, and 3 bases had no gene match. Germline V lookup: CDR1 LGHNA, CDR2 YSLEER. The CDR3 has 15 amino acids. CDR3 region: CASSQDWGLAETQYF. The CDR3 DNA sequence: TGCGCCAGCAGCCAAGATTGGGGACTAGCGGAGACCCAGTACTTC.

This clonotype was observed once. V and J are TRBV7-9 and TRBJ2-4; D is undetermined. The end of the DNA aligns better with TRBJ2-7, so the J call may be wrong. Germline V gene sequence: CDR1 SEHNR, CDR2 FQNEAQ (reference sequence). CDR3 length: 13 amino acids. The CDR3 here is CASSSRTAYEQYF. In nucleotides, the CDR3 is TGTGCCAGCAGCTCAAGGACCGCCTACGAGCAGTACTTC.

This clonotype was detected a few times. This sequence joins TRBV7-9 and TRBJ2-7; TRBD1 is a possible D gene (6 bases). The CDR3 runs 13 residues. Trimming stripped 5 bases from V and 3 bases from J, with 11 bases between. Germline CDR1 is SEHNR and CDR2 is FQNEAQ (reference sequence). This chain's CDR3 is CASSLDSLYEQYF. The CDR3 DNA is TGTGCCAGCAGCCTGGACAGCCTCTACGAGCAGTACTTC.

This clonotype has a handful of counts. This chain uses TRBV7-2 with TRBJ2-7; D is ambiguous. CDR3 length equals 14 residues. Trimming pared 1 base from V and 5 bases from J, leaving 12 bases between. Germline lookup yields CDR1 SGHTA and CDR2 FQGNSA. The CDR3 bases are TGTGCCAGCAGCTTAGAGTCGCAGAGCAACGAGCAGTACTTC. Its translation: CASSLESQSNEQYF.

The chain links TRBV7-8 to TRBJ2-5; 7 nucleotides line up with TRBD1. The CDR3 totals 15 residues. Germline values: CDR1 SGHVS, CDR2 FQNEAQ. With 4 bases clipped from V and 5 bases from J, the junction kept 10 bases outside the gene matches. The CDR3: CASSSSTGFEETQYF. CDR3 DNA sequence: TGTGCCAGCAGCTCTTCGACAGGGTTTGAGGAGACCCAGTACTTC.

A few counts support this clonotype. This CDR3 is CASSTATSGIRETQYF. In DNA, the CDR3 is TGTGCCAGCAGCACCGCGACTAGCGGGATTCGAGAGACCCAGTACTTC. The J gene is TRBJ2-5, the V gene TRBV6-6, with 11 positions matching TRBD2. The CDR3 totals 16 residues. Germline loops: CDR1 MNHNY, CDR2 SVGAGI (reference sequence). The junction had 10 bases not matched to a gene; V was cut back by 6 bases and J by 4 bases.

This sequence joins TRBV20-1 and TRBJ1-2; 8 bases match TRBD1. The CDR3 loop spans 12 amino acids. V was pared by 6 bases and J by 6 bases, with 6 bases of the junction left unmatched. Germline V gives CDR1 DFQATT, CDR2 SNEGSKA (reference sequence). CDR3 nucleotide sequence: TGCAGTGCCGGGACAGGTACAGATGGCTACACCTTC. It specifies CSAGTGTDGYTF.

This sequence joins TRBV7-9 and TRBJ2-1, with D perhaps assigned TRBD1 or TRBD2 (5 bases each). The CDR3 length is 16 residues. CDR1 SEHNR and CDR2 FQNEAQ come from the germline V gene (reference sequence). The germline V and J ends were trimmed by 5 bases and 2 bases, with 16 bases remaining between them. The DNA for the CDR3 is TGTGCCAGCAGCGGGGTGCGTGGGGGAACCTACAATGAGCAGTTCTTC. It translates to CASSGVRGGTYNEQFF.

This clonotype appeared a single time. This chain links TRBV11-2 with TRBJ1-1; 8 bases map to TRBD1. The germline V gene encodes CDR1 SGHAT and CDR2 FQNNGV. V lost 3 bases, J lost 1 base, and 7 bases stayed unmatched. The CDR3 sequence is 16 residues long. Here the CDR3 reads CASSFPIDRGNTEAFF. The CDR3 DNA reads TGTGCCAGCAGCTTCCCTATCGACAGGGGGAACACTGAAGCTTTCTTT.

The genes are TRBV20-1 and TRBJ2-5, with 7 bases that match TRBD1. CDR3 length: 11 residues. Germline CDR1 reads DFQATT; CDR2 reads SNEGSKA (reference sequence). V was pared by 6 bases and J by 11 bases, with 9 bases of the junction left unmatched. The DNA of the CDR3 is TGCAGTGCAAATCCAGGGGGTGAGCAGTACTTC. This encodes CSANPGGEQYF.

This clonotype was counted only a few times. This chain connects TRBV4-1 to TRBJ2-7; 7 bases align to TRBD1. The germline V gene encodes CDR1 MGHRA and CDR2 YSYEKL. With 4 bases clipped from V and 6 bases from J, the junction kept 15 bases outside the gene matches. The CDR3 contains 16 residues. In DNA form, the CDR3 reads TGCGCCAGCAGCCCGCACATGACAGGGTCCGATAGCGAGCAGTACTTC. This encodes CASSPHMTGSDSEQYF.

The chain employs TRBV12-3 or TRBV12-4 and TRBJ2-3; D gene unclear. V dropped 6 bases and J dropped 6 bases, with 13 bases sitting between them. This CDR3 contains 13 residues. The CDR3 coding sequence is TGTGCCAGCAGCAAGCTGTTCGTGGATACGCAGTATTTT. Residues: CASSKLFVDTQYF.

J is TRBJ2-7 and V is TRBV6-5; no clear D. The CDR3 consists of 16 residues. The V and J ends lost 0 bases and 0 bases respectively, with 12 bases between them. The germline CDR1 and CDR2 sequences are MNHEY and SVGAGI. The CDR3 bases are TGTGCCAGCAGTTACTCCCTGGGTATTAGCTCCTACGAGCAGTACTTC. Protein sequence: CASSYSLGISSYEQYF.

This clonotype showed up just a few times. The chain combines TRBV29-1 with TRBJ2-1; TRBD1 is a possible D gene (7 bases). Germline assignment: CDR1 SQVTM and CDR2 ANQGSEA. V lost 6 bases to trimming and J lost 0 bases, with 12 bases between them. The CDR3 length is 14 residues. DNA of the CDR3: TGCAGCGTCCGCGGGACAGACTCCTACAATGAGCAGTTCTTC. Encoded protein: CSVRGTDSYNEQFF.